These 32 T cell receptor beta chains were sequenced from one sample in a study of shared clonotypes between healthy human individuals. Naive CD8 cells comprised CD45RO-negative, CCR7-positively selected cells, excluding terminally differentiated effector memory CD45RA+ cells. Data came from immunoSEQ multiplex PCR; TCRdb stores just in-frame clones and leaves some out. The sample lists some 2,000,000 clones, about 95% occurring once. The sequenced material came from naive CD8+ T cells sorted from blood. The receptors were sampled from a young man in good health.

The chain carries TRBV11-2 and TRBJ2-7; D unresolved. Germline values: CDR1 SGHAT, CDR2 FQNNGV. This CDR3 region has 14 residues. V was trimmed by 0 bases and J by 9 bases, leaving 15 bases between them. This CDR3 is CASSLEGGVWGQYF. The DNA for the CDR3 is TGTGCCAGCAGCTTAGAGGGTGGGGTCTGGGGGCAGTACTTC.

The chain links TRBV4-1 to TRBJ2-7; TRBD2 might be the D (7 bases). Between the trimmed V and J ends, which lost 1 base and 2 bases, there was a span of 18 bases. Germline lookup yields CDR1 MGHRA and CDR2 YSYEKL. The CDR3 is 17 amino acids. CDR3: CASSQVFTGRVTYEQYF. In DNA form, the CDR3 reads TGCGCCAGCAGCCAAGTATTCACAGGGAGGGTCACCTACGAGCAGTACTTC.

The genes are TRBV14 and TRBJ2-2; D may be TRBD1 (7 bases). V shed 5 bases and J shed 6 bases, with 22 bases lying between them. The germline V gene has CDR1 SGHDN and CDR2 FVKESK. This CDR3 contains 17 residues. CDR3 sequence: CASSGGQAPGRAGELFF. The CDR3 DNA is TGTGCCAGCAGCGGCGGACAGGCGCCCGGGAGAGCCGGGGAGCTGTTTTTT. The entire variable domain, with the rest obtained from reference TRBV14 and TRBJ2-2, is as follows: EAGVTQFPSHSVIEKGQTVTLRCDPISGHDNLYWYRRVMGKEIKFLLHFVKESKQDESGMPNNRFLAERTGGTYSTLKVQPAELEDSGVYFCASSGGQAPGRAGELFFGEGSRLTVL.

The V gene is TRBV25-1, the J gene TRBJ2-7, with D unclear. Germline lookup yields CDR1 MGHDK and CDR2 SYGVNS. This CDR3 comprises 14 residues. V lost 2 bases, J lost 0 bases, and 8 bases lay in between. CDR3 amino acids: CASSEEADSYEQYF. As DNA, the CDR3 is TGTGCCAGCAGTGAAGAGGCAGACTCCTACGAGCAGTACTTC.

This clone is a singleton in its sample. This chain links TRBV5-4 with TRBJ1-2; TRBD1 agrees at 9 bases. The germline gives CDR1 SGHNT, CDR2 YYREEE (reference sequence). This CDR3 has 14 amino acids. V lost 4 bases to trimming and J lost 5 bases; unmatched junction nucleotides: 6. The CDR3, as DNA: TGTGCCAGCAGCCAACAGGGGGCGCAATATGGCTACACCTTC. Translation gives CASSQQGAQYGYTF.

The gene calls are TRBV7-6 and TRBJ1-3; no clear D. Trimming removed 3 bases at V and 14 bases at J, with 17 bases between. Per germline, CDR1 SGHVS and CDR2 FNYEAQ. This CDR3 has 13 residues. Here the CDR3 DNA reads TGTGCCAGCAGCTTCGAGGCCAGTAGCGCCGTATATTTT. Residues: CASSFEASSAVYF. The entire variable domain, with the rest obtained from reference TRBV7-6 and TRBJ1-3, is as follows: GAGVSQSPRYKVTKRGQDVALRCDPISGHVSLYWYRQALGQGPEFLTYFNYEAQQDKSGLPNDRFSAERPEGSISTLTIQRTEQRDSAMYRCASSFEASSAVYFGEGSWLTVV.

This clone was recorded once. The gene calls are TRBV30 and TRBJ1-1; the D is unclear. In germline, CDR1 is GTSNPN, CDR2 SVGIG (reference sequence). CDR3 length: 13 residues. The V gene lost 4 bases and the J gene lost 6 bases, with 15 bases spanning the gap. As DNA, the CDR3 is TGTGCCTGGACCGGGTCCCGAGGAGCTGAAGCTTTCTTT. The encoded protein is CAWTGSRGAEAFF. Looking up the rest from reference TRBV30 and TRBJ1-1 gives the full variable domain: SQTIHQWPATLVQPVGSPLSLECTVEGTSNPNLYWYRQAAGRGLQLLFYSVGIGQISSEVPQNLSASRPQDRQFILSSKKLLLSDSGFYLCAWTGSRGAEAFFGQGTRLTVV.

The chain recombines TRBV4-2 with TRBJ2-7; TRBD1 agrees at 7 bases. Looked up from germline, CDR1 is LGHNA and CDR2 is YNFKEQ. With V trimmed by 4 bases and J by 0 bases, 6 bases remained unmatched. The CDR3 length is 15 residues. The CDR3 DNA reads TGTGCCAGCAGCCTAGGGACAGCGAGCTCCTACGAGCAGTACTTC. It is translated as CASSLGTASSYEQYF.

CDR3 loop: CASQTDSGNTIYF. CDR3 nucleotide sequence: TGTGCCAGCCAGACCGACTCTGGAAACACCATATATTTT. The genes are TRBV2 and TRBJ1-3; D unresolved. There are 13 residues in the CDR3. Germline assignment: CDR1 SNHLY and CDR2 FYNNEI. V was pared by 8 bases and J by 0 bases, with 8 bases between.

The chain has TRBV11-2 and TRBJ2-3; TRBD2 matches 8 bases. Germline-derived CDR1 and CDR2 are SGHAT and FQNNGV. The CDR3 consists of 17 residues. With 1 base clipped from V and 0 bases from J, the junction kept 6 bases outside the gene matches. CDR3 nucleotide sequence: TGTGCCAGCAGCTTAGGTACTAGCGGCTCTAGCACAGATACGCAGTATTTT. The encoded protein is CASSLGTSGSSTDTQYF.

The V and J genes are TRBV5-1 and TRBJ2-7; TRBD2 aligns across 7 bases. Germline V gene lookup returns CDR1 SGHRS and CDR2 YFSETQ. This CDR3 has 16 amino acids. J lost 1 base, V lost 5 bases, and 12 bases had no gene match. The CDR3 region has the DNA TGCGCCAGCAGTCCGTTCCGGGACTATGAATCCTACGAGCAGTACTTC. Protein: CASSPFRDYESYEQYF. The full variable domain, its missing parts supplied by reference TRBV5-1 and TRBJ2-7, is KAGVTQTPRYLIKTRGQQVTLSCSPISGHRSVSWYQQTPGQGLQFLFEYFSETQRNKGNFPGRFSGRQFSNSRSEMNVSTLELGDSALYLCASSPFRDYESYEQYFGPGTRLTVT.

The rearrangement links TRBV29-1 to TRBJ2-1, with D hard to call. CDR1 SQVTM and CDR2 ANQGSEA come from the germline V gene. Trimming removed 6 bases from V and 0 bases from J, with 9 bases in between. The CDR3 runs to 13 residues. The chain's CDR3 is CSVPRNSYNEQFF. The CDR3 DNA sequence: TGCAGCGTCCCTAGGAACTCCTACAATGAGCAGTTCTTC.

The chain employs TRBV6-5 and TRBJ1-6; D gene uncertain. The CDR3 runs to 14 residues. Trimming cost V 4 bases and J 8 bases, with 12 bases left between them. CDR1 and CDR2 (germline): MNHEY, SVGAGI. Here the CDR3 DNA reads TGTGCCAGCAGTTCCGGGTGGGTTTATTCACCCCTCCACTTT. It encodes CASSSGWVYSPLHF.

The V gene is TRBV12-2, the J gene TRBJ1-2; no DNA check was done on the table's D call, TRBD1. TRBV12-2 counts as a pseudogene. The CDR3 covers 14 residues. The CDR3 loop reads CASRLGTGNYGYTF. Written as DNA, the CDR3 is TGTGCAAGTCGCTTAGGGACAGGGAACTATGGCTACACCTTC.

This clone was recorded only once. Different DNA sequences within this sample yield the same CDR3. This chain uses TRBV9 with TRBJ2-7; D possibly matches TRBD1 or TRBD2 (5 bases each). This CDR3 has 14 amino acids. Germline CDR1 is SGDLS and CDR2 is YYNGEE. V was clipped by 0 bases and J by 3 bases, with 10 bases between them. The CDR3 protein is CASSVGGAGYEQYF. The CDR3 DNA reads TGTGCCAGCAGCGTAGGAGGGGCCGGCTACGAGCAGTACTTC.

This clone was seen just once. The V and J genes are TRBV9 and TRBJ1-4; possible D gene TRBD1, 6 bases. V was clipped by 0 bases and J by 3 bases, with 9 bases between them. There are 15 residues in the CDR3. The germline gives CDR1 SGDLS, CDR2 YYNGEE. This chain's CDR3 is CASSVGGPANEKLFF. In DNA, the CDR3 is TGTGCCAGCAGCGTAGGGGGGCCAGCTAATGAAAAACTGTTTTTT.

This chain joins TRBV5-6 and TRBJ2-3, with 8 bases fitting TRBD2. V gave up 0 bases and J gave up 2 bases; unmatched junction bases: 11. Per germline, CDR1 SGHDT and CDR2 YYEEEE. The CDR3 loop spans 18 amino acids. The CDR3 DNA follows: TGTGCCAGCAGCTTGGAGAGCGGGAGCGGACGGAACACAGATACGCAGTATTTT. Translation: CASSLESGSGRNTDTQYF.

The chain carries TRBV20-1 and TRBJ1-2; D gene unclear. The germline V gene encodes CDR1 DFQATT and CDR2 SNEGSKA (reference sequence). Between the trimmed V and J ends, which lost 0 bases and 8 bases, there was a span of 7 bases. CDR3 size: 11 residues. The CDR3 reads CSARDLAGYTF. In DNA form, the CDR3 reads TGCAGTGCTAGAGATCTGGCGGGCTACACCTTC.

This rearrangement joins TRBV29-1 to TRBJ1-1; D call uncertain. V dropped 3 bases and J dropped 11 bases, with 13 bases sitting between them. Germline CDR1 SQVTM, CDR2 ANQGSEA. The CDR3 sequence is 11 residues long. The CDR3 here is CSVDTSIGAFF. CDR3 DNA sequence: TGCAGCGTTGACACTTCAATTGGGGCTTTCTTT.

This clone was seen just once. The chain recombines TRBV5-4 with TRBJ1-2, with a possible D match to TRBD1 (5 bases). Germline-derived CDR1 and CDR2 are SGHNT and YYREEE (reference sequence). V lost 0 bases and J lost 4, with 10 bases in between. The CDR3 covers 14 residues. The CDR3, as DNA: TGTGCCAGCAGCTTGGGACAGATAAGCTATGGCTACACCTTC. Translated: CASSLGQISYGYTF. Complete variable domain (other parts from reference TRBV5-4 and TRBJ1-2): ETGVTQSPTHLIKTRGQQVTLRCSSQSGHNTVSWYQQALGQGPQFIFQYYREEENGRGNFPPRFSGLQFPNYSSELNVNALELDDSALYLCASSLGQISYGYTFGSGTRLTVV.

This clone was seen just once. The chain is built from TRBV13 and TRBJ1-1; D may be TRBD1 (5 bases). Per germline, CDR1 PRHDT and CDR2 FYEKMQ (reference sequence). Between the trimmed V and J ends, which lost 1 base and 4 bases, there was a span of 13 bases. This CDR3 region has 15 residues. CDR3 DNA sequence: TGTGCCAGCAGCTTAGATGGGGCCGGGGGCACTGAAGCTTTCTTT. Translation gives CASSLDGAGGTEAFF.

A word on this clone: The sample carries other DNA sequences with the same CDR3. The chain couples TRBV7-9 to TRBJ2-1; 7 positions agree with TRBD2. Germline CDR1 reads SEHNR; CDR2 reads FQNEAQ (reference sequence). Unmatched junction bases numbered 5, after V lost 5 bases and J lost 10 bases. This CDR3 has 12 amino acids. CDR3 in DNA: TGTGCCAGCAGCCTGGGGGGGACCGAGCAGTTCTTC. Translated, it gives CASSLGGTEQFF.

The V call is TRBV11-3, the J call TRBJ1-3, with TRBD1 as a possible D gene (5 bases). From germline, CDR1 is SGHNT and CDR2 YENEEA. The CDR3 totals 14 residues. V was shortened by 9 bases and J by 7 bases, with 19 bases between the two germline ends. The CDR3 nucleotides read TGTGCCAGGATCAAACAGGCGATTGGGAACACCATATATTTT. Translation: CARIKQAIGNTIYF.

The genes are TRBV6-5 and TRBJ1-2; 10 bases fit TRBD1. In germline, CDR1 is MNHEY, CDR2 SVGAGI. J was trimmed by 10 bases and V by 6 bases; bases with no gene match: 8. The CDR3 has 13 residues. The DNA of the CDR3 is TGTGCCAGCAGCCTTGGACAGGGGGTCGACTACACCTTC. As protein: CASSLGQGVDYTF.

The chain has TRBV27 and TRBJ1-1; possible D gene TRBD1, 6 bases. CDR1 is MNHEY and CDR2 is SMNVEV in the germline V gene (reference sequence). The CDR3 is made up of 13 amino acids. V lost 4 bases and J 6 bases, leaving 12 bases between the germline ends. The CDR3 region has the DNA TGTGCCAGCAGTTCCGTAACAGGGTCTGAAGCTTTCTTT. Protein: CASSSVTGSEAFF.

The CDR3 loop reads CAYQTGTNTDTQYF. CDR3 in DNA: TGTGCCTACCAGACAGGGACTAATACAGATACGCAGTATTTT. This chain uses TRBV30 with TRBJ2-3, with D possibly being TRBD1 or TRBD2 (7 bases each). The germline V and J ends were trimmed by 7 bases and 3 bases, with 17 bases remaining between them. The CDR3 has 14 amino acids. CDR1 is GTSNPN and CDR2 is SVGIG in the germline V gene (reference sequence).

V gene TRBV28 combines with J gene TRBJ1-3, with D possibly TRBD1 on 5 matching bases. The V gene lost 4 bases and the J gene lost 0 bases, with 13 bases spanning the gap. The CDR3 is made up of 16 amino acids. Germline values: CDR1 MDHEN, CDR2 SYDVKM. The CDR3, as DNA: TGTGCCAGCAGTTCGGCCAGGGAGGCCTCTGGAAACACCATATATTTT. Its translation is CASSSAREASGNTIYF.

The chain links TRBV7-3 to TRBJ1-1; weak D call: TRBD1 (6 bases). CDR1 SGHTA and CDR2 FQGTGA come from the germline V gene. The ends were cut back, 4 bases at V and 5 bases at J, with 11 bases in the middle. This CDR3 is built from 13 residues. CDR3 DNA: TGTGCCAGCAGCTCCTCCGGACAGACTGAAGCTTTCTTT. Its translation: CASSSSGQTEAFF.

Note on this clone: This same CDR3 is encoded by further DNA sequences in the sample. In nucleotides, the CDR3 is TGTGCCAGTAGTATATCCGGGAACACCGGGGAGCTGTTTTTT. It translates to CASSISGNTGELFF. The chain employs TRBV19 and TRBJ2-2; D is uncertain. Trimming removed 2 bases from V and 1 base from J, with 5 bases in between. CDR3 size: 14 residues. Germline CDR1 LNHDA, CDR2 SQIVND (reference sequence).

The CDR3 DNA reads TGTGCCAGCAGTGAAGCAACCCATGGCTACACCTTC. It translates to CASSEATHGYTF. The rearrangement links TRBV6-1 to TRBJ1-2, with D hard to call. This CDR3 contains 12 residues. V lost 0 bases and J lost 6, with 5 bases in between. The germline V gene encodes CDR1 MNHNS and CDR2 SASEGT.

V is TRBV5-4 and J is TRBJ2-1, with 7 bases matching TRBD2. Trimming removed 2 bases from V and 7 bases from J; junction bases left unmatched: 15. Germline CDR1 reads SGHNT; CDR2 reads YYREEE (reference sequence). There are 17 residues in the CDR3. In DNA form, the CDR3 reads TGTGCCAGCAGCTTTAAAGGCGCCCTTGGCGGGAGTAATGAGCAGTTCTTC. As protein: CASSFKGALGGSNEQFF.

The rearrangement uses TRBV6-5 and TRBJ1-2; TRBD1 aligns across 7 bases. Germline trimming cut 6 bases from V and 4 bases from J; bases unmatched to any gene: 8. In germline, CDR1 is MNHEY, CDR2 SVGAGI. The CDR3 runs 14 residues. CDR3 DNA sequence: TGTGCCAGCAGAGATCCGGGACAGATCTATGGCTACACCTTC. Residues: CASRDPGQIYGYTF.